Listed here are 8 T cell receptor beta chains from one sample, sequenced in a study of blood T cell repertoires in COVID-19. Here immunoSEQ multiplex PCR was the method, and the copy in TCRdb shows in-frame clones only, minus some. The sample shows 150,000 to 180,000 clones, 80% to 90% of them seen only once. Sequencing was performed on peripheral blood. The receptor set was obtained from a woman between 55 and 75 years old with COVID-19, enrolled during active disease.

The chain employs TRBV14 and TRBJ1-1; tentative D call: TRBD1 (5 bases). The germline V and J ends were trimmed by 4 bases and 1 base, with 13 bases remaining between them. There are 15 residues in the CDR3. Germline CDR1 and CDR2: SGHDN and FVKESK. CDR3 DNA: TGTGCCAGCAGCCCCCACAAGGGGCCGAACACTGAAGCTTTCTTT. This translates into CASSPHKGPNTEAFF. Based on the CDR3 plus reference TRBV14 and TRBJ1-1, the full variable domain is EAGVTQFPSHSVIEKGQTVTLRCDPISGHDNLYWYRRVMGKEIKFLLHFVKESKQDESGMPNNRFLAERTGGTYSTLKVQPAELEDSGVYFCASSPHKGPNTEAFFGQGTRLTVV.

CDR3 nucleotide sequence: TGCAGCGTTGCTGGGACAGCTGGGGGGGCCAACGTCCTGACTTTC. It encodes CSVAGTAGGANVLTF. V is TRBV29-1 and J is TRBJ2-6; 7 bases agree with TRBD1. The CDR3 runs 15 residues. Losses at the gene ends were 4 bases for V and 4 bases for J; bases not matched to a gene: 7. CDR1 and CDR2 (germline): SQVTM, ANQGSEA.

This sequence joins TRBV5-4 and TRBJ2-5; D remains unclear. V was trimmed by 2 bases and J by 0 bases, leaving 8 bases between them. This CDR3 is built from 14 residues. CDR1 is SGHNT and CDR2 is YYREEE in the germline V gene (reference sequence). The CDR3 DNA sequence: TGTGCCAGCAGCTTTCGACGGGACCAAGAGACCCAGTACTTC. Its protein product is CASSFRRDQETQYF.

The V call is TRBV6-5, the J call TRBJ2-1; 7 bases agree with TRBD1. The J segment lost 3 bases and the V segment lost 2 bases, leaving 7 bases of the junction unmatched. Germline lookup yields CDR1 MNHEY and CDR2 SVGAGI. The CDR3 covers 16 residues. The DNA for the CDR3 is TGTGCCAGCAGTTACGCGGACAGGTCGGGCTACAATGAGCAGTTCTTC. Encoded protein: CASSYADRSGYNEQFF.

V is TRBV5-1 and J is TRBJ2-1; 8 bases match TRBD2. V trimming: 4 bases; J trimming: 7 bases; junction bases outside the gene matches: 7. The CDR3 totals 14 residues. Per germline, CDR1 SGHRS and CDR2 YFSETQ. The CDR3 DNA is TGCGCCAGCAGCGTAGGACTAGCCGGTAATGAGCAGTTCTTC. This translates into CASSVGLAGNEQFF.

This clone was recorded once. The chain uses TRBV2 and TRBJ2-2; 10 bases agree with TRBD2. The CDR3 has 15 amino acids. Germline values: CDR1 SNHLY, CDR2 FYNNEI. V was pared by 7 bases and J by 13 bases, with 15 bases of the junction left unmatched. In DNA, the CDR3 is TGTGCCAGCAAGAGTCTAGCGGGAGATGGGGGAGCGCTGTTTTTT. As protein: CASKSLAGDGGALFF. Combining the CDR3 with reference TRBV2 and TRBJ2-2 gives the whole variable domain EPEVTQTPSHQVTQMGQEVILRCVPISNHLYFYWYRQILGQKVEFLVSFYNNEISEKSEIFDDQFSVERPDGSNFTLKIRSTKLEDSAMYFCASKSLAGDGGALFFGEGSRLTVL.

The V gene is TRBV14, the J gene TRBJ1-5; D remains ambiguous. CDR3 length: 12 residues. CDR1 SGHDN and CDR2 FVKESK come from the germline V gene. Trimming removed 1 base at V and 6 bases at J, with 4 bases between. The chain's CDR3 is CASSQGLQPQHF. In nucleotides, the CDR3 is TGTGCCAGCAGCCAAGGGCTTCAGCCCCAGCATTTT.

The V gene is TRBV5-5, the J gene TRBJ1-2; tentatively, D is TRBD1 (5 bases). Germline CDR1 reads SGHKS; CDR2 reads YYEKEE (reference sequence). The V gene lost 0 bases and the J gene lost 4 bases, with 7 bases spanning the gap. This CDR3 is 13 amino acids long. This CDR3 reads CASSLGGVYGYTF. In DNA form, the CDR3 reads TGTGCCAGCAGCTTGGGGGGCGTCTATGGCTACACCTTC.